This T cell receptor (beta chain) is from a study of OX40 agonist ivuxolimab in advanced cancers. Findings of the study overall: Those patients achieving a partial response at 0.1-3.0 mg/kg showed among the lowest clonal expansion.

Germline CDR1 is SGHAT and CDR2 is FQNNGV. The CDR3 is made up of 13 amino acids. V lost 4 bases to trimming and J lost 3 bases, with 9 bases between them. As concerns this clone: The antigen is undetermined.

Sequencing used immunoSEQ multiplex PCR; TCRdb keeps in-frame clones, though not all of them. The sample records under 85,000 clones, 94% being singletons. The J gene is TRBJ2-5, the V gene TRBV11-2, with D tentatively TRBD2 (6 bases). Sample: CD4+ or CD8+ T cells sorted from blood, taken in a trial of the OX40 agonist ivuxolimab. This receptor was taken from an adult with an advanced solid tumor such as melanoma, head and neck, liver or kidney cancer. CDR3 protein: CASSSPGEETQYF. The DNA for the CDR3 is TGTGCCAGCAGCTCACCGGGGGAAGAGACCCAGTACTTC.